This entry features one T cell receptor (beta chain) sequence. The use of a sample-barcoded 5' primer and a J-beta primer mix characterized a second PCR of roughly 6 to 11 cycles. MiXCR was run by TCRdb on the 5' RACE reads, yielding one entry per CDR3 protein. Of some 890,000 distinct CDR3 sequences listed, 25% to 30% are singletons. This record comes from a study of blood T cells in healthy people across ages. CDR3 length: 16 amino acids. V dropped 3 bases and J dropped 3; count of bases not matched to a gene: 5. Germline assignment: CDR1 SGHRS and CDR2 YFSETQ. The same data also went into a second study, on T cells of mothers and their children.

Sample: blood. The sequence came from a woman aged 40 to 50 in good health. The J gene is TRBJ2-4, the V gene TRBV5-1; TRBD1 matches 11 bases. CDR3 nucleotide sequence: TGCGCCAGCAGCTCAGGACAGGGGGCGGTCAAAAACATTCAGTACTTC. Its protein product is CASSSGQGAVKNIQYF.